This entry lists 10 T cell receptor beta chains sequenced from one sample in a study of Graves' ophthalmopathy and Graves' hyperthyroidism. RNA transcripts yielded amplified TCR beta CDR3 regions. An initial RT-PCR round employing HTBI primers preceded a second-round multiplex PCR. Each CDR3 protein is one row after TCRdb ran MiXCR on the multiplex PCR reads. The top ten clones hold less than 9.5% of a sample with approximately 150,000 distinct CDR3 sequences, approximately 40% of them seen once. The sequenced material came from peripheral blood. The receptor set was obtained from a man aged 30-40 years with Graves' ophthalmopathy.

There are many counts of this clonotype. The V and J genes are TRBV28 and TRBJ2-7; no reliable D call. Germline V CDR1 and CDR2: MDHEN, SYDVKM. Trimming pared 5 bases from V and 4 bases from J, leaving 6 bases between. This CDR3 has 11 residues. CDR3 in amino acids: CASSTPYEQYF. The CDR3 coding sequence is TGTGCCAGCAGTACGCCATACGAGCAGTACTTC.

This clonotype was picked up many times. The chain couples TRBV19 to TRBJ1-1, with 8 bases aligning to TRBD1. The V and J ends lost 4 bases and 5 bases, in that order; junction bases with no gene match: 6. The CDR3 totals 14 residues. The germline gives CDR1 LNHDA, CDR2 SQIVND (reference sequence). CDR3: CASSTGGAWTEAFF. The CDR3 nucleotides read TGTGCCAGTAGTACAGGGGGCGCGTGGACTGAAGCTTTCTTT.

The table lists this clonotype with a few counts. The CDR3 is CASSLSGTGLGEQYF. DNA of the CDR3: TGTGCCAGCAGTTTATCGGGGACAGGGTTGGGCGAGCAGTACTTC. V is TRBV28 and J is TRBJ2-7; the match to TRBD1 covers 9 bases. The ends lost 1 base at V and 6 bases at J; junction bases unmatched: 7. This CDR3 has 15 amino acids. Germline CDR1 and CDR2: MDHEN and SYDVKM.

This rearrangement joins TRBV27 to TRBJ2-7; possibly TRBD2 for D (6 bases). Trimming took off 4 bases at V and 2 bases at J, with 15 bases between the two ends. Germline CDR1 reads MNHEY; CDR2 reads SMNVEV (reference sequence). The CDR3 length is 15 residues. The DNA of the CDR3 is TGTGCCAGCAGTTACGATCCCGGGAGTGCCTACGAGCAGTACTTC. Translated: CASSYDPGSAYEQYF.

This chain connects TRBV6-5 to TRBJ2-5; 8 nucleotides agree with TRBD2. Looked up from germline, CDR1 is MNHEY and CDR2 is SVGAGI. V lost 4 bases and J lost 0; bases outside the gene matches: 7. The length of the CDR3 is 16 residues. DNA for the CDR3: TGTGCCAGCAGTTCGACCTTAGCGGGGTACCAAGAGACCCAGTACTTC. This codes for CASSSTLAGYQETQYF.

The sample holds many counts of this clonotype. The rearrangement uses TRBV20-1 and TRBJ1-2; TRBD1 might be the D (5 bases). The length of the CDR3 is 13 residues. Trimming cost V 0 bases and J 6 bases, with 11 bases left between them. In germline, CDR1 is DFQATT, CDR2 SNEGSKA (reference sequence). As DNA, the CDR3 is TGCAGTGCTAGAGATAACGTAGGGGATGGCTACACCTTC. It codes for CSARDNVGDGYTF.

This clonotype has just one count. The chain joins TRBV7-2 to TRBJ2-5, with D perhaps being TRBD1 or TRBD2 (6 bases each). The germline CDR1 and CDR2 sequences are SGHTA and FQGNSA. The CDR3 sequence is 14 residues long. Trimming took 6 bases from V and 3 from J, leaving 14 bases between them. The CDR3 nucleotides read TGTGCCAGCAGTCGATTTAGGGGGGAAGAGACCCAGTACTTC. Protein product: CASSRFRGEETQYF. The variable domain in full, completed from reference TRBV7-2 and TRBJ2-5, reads GAGVSQSPSNKVTEKGKDVELRCDPISGHTALYWYRQSLGQGLEFLIYFQGNSAPDKSGLPSDRFSAERTGGSVSTLTIQRTQQEDSAVYLCASSRFRGEETQYFGPGTRLLVL.

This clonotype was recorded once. CDR3 loop: CASSIDREGLETQYF. The CDR3 bases are TGTGCCAGCAGCATAGACAGGGAAGGGTTGGAGACCCAGTACTTC. The chain links TRBV5-6 to TRBJ2-5, with 7 positions matching TRBD1. The CDR3 totals 15 residues. Germline loops: CDR1 SGHDT, CDR2 YYEEEE. Losses at the gene ends were 4 bases for V and 5 bases for J; bases not matched to a gene: 11.

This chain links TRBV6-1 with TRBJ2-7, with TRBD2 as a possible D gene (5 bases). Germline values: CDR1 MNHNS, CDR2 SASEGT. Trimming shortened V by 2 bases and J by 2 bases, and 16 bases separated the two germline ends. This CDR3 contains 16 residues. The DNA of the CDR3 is TGTGCCAGCAGTGAAAGAGTAGGGCCGACTACCTACGAGCAGTACTTC. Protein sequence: CASSERVGPTTYEQYF.

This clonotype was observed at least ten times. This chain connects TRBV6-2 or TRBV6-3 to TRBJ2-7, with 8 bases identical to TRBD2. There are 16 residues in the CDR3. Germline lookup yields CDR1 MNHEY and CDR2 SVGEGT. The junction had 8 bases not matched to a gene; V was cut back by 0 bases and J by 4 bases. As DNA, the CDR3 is TGTGCCAGCAGTTACTCTTACAAGCGGGAGAGTTACGAGCAGTACTTC. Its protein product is CASSYSYKRESYEQYF.